Shown below are 13 T cell receptor beta chains from a single sample sequenced in a study of regulatory T cells in long-lasting Graves disease. Time point specified: newly diagnosed GD, antithyroid drugs for less than 3 months. RNA extracted from PBMCs served as the sequencing template. With iRepertoire HTBI primers and Arm-PCR of CDR3 regions, TCR beta libraries were built. TCRdb reprocessed the multiplex PCR reads with MiXCR, giving one entry per CDR3 protein. The table includes roughly 500,000 distinct CDR3 sequences, around 15% detected once. The data also belong to a second study, concerning T cells in Graves' hyperthyroidism and ophthalmopathy.

The specimen comprised peripheral blood mononuclear cells (PBMCs), sampled at new diagnosis, from a patient treated with antithyroid drugs. Source of these receptors: a woman aged 50 to 65 with Graves disease.

This clonotype was seen only a few times. The rearrangement uses TRBV5-5 and TRBJ2-5; tentative D call: TRBD1 (7 bases). V was trimmed by 1 base and J by 7 bases, leaving 14 bases between them. CDR1 SGHKS and CDR2 YYEKEE come from the germline V gene (reference sequence). The CDR3 has 14 residues. Here the CDR3 reads CASSLTGEVGTQYF. The CDR3, as DNA: TGTGCCAGCAGCTTGACAGGGGAGGTTGGGACCCAGTACTTC.

The sample holds a few counts of this clonotype. The J gene is TRBJ2-2, the V gene TRBV28; D remains unclear. The CDR3 has 15 residues. Germline CDR1 is MDHEN and CDR2 is SYDVKM. V lost 3 bases and J 0 bases, leaving 8 bases between the germline ends. This CDR3 is CASSFNRANTGELFF. CDR3 bases: TGTGCCAGCAGTTTCAACCGCGCGAACACCGGGGAGCTGTTTTTT. Full variable domain (outside the CDR3, taken from reference TRBV28 and TRBJ2-2): DVKVTQSSRYLVKRTGEKVFLECVQDMDHENMFWYRQDPGLGLRLIYFSYDVKMKEKGDIPEGYSVSREKKERFSLILESASTNQTSMYLCASSFNRANTGELFFGEGSRLTVL.

This clonotype has ten or more counts. The V gene is TRBV24-1, the J gene TRBJ1-1; D perhaps matches TRBD1 (6 bases). The CDR3 length is 12 residues. Trimming cost V 4 bases and J 4 bases, with 6 bases left between them. Germline CDR1 KGHDR, CDR2 SFDVKD. This chain's CDR3 is CATSDRGTEAFF. DNA of the CDR3: TGTGCCACCAGTGACAGGGGCACTGAAGCTTTCTTT.

This clonotype has a count of ten or more. The V and J genes are TRBV7-9 and TRBJ2-7; D uncertain. Looked up from germline, CDR1 is SEHNR and CDR2 is FQNEAQ (reference sequence). The CDR3 has 16 amino acids. V lost 1 base to trimming and J lost 3 bases, with 16 bases between them. The CDR3 nucleotides are TGTGCCAGCAGCTTAGTCCGTCGCGAGGAATACTACGAGCAGTACTTC. Residues: CASSLVRREEYYEQYF.

A word on this clonotype: This may arise from a read error, as a much more abundant clone is one base away. This chain joins TRBV29-1 and TRBJ2-4; 8 bases fit TRBD1. This CDR3 contains 12 residues. Per the germline V gene, CDR1 is SQVTM and CDR2 is ANQGSEA. J was trimmed by 13 bases and V by 7 bases; bases with no gene match: 12. The CDR3 region is CSGRTGTEAQYF. CDR3 coding DNA: TGCAGCGGAAGGACAGGGACGGAGGCCCAGTACTTC.

Of note for this clonotype: One junction end disagrees with the germline gene, perhaps due to a read error. This chain joins TRBV12-5 and TRBJ2-2, with 9 nucleotides matching TRBD1. Per the germline V gene, CDR1 is LGHNT and CDR2 is FRNRAP. This CDR3 contains 16 residues. As DNA, the CDR3 is TGTGCTAGTGGTTTGGACAGGGGACAGGGCACCGGGGGGCTGTTTTTT. Protein product: CASGLDRGQGTGGLFF.

This clonotype was observed a handful of times. The chain combines TRBV28 with TRBJ2-1, with 9 bases fitting TRBD2. The CDR3 extends over 16 amino acids. The junction had 10 bases not matched to a gene; V was cut back by 5 bases and J by 5 bases. CDR1 and CDR2 (germline): MDHEN, SYDVKM. The DNA for the CDR3 is TGTGCCAGCAGTAAGACATTGACTAGCGGTCACAATGAGCAGTTCTTC. Translation gives CASSKTLTSGHNEQFF.

At least ten counts were recorded for this clonotype. The chain uses TRBV20-1 and TRBJ1-5; the D gene is possibly TRBD1 (6 bases). Germline lookup yields CDR1 DFQATT and CDR2 SNEGSKA (reference sequence). V was cut by 6 bases and J by 3 bases, with 15 bases left in between. The CDR3 spans 14 residues. The CDR3 is CSATRRDNNQPQHF. CDR3 bases: TGCAGTGCCACACGCCGGGACAACAATCAGCCCCAGCATTTT.

On this clonotype itself: Because the CDR3's place on the DNA is in doubt, the DNA is left out and the CDR3 is given as listed by TCRdb. The chain carries TRBV5-1 and TRBJ2-5; TRBD1, the table's D call, lacks a check against the DNA. The germline V gene encodes CDR1 SGHRS and CDR2 YFSETQ. The CDR3 is 22 amino acids in total, end residues counted. CDR3 loop: CASSLESENIQYFGAIQETQYF.

This clonotype was seen many times. The chain couples TRBV11-2 to TRBJ2-1; D is perhaps TRBD2 (5 bases). The CDR3 contains 15 residues. Germline-derived CDR1 and CDR2 are SGHAT and FQNNGV. The V end was cut by 1 base, the J end by 6 bases, with 13 bases between. For the CDR3, the DNA is TGTGCCAGCAGCTTAGGGACTCCCCGAGTCAATGAGCAGTTCTTC. It is translated as CASSLGTPRVNEQFF.

Details on this clonotype: One end of the junction does not line up with germline, which may come from a read error. This chain connects TRBV12-3 or TRBV12-4 to TRBJ2-2; D possibly matches TRBD1 or TRBD2 (5 bases each). This CDR3 contains 13 residues. CDR3 in amino acids: CASSLMDTGDLFF. The DNA for the CDR3 is TGTGCCAGCAGTCTTATGGACACCGGGGATCTGTTTTTT.

The rearrangement links TRBV28 to TRBJ2-7; D is possibly TRBD1 or TRBD2 (5 bases each). The CDR3 runs to 16 residues. Germline assignment: CDR1 MDHEN and CDR2 SYDVKM. Trimming took off 6 bases at V and 2 bases at J, with 20 bases between the two ends. CDR3 DNA: TGTGCCAGCAGCTCAGAGACCGGGACGCAAACCTACGAGCAGTACTTC. Protein: CASSSETGTQTYEQYF.

This clonotype has a count of ten or more. The chain uses TRBV18 and TRBJ2-1, with 12 bases lining up with TRBD2. V gave up 3 bases and J gave up 3 bases; unmatched junction bases: 3. The V gene's germline CDR1 is KGHSH and CDR2 LQKENI. CDR3 length: 16 amino acids. CDR3 sequence (DNA): TGTGCCAGCTCACCTCTAGCGGGAGGGAACTACAATGAGCAGTTCTTC. Its protein product is CASSPLAGGNYNEQFF.